A selection of T cell receptor beta chains follows, all from one sample in a study of persistence of HIV-infected CD4 T cells. Their antigen targets remain unknown. Sequencing used immunoSEQ multiplex PCR; TCRdb keeps in-frame clones, though not all of them. This table has around 39,000 clones, around 90% appearing once. The specimen was CD4+ T cells sorted from PBMCs after roughly 18-hour stimulation, collected from a patient who received antiretroviral therapy. Every receptor here comes from an adult man with HIV who was CMV-seropositive. Each CDR3 is given with its conserved first and last residue. A D gene is named only where the DNA matches it firmly. Size is omitted from some rows. Given values are once, few, many or a class for expanded clones.

>TRBV4-1|-|TRBJ1-6|TRBD1
TGCGCCAGCAGCCAAGAGGACAGGGAGTCACCCCTCCACTTT
CASSQEDRESPLHF
>TRBV24-1|-|TRBJ2-7|-
TGTGCCACCAGTGACAGGGACAACGAGCAGTACTTC
CATSDRDNEQYF
>TRBV19|-|TRBJ1-3|-
TGTGCCAGTAGTACCCGGACCGGGGCGGGAAACACCATATATTTT
CASSTRTGAGNTIYF
>TRBV29-1|-|TRBJ2-2|TRBD2
TGCAGCGGCACTAGCGGGGGGACGGGGGAGCTGTTTTTT
CSGTSGGTGELFF
>TRBV7-2|-|TRBJ2-4|-
TGTGCCAGCAGCTTCCAGGGACGGCTAGCCAAAAACATTCAGTACTTC
CASSFQGRLAKNIQYF
>TRBV30|-|TRBJ1-5|TRBD1
TGTGCCTGGAGGGGACAGGGGGCTGGACAGCCCCAGCATTTT
CAWRGQGAGQPQHF
>TRBV7-8|-|TRBJ2-7|-
TGTGCCAGCAGCTTAAGGCCCCTGTTTCAACAGACCTACGAGCAGTACTTC
CASSLRPLFQQTYEQYF
>TRBV3-1/TRBV3-2|-|TRBJ1-2|-
TGTGCCAGCAGTCTTAGAGGAGAGGGTGGCTACACCTTC
CASSLRGEGGYTF
>TRBV28|-|TRBJ1-5|TRBD1
TGTGCCAGCAGACCCGGGACAGTCAATCAGCCCCAGCATTTT
CASRPGTVNQPQHF
>TRBV7-2|-|TRBJ1-2|-
TGTGCCAGCAGCTTAGTGTCGGGCGACTATGGCTACACCTTC
CASSLVSGDYGYTF
>TRBV12-3/TRBV12-4|-|TRBJ2-7|-
TGTGCCAGCCTCCGGGACGGTTCCTACGAGCAGTACTTC
CASLRDGSYEQYF
>TRBV5-1|-|TRBJ1-5|TRBD1
TGCGCCAGCAGCCCCGGGACAGGGGAACAGCCCCAGCATTTT
CASSPGTGEQPQHF
>TRBV18|-|TRBJ1-4|-
TGTGCCAGCTCACCCCTCGGTCCGGAAGTGGGGGGACTGTTTTTT
CASSPLGPEVGGLFF
>TRBV19|-|TRBJ2-7|TRBD1
TGTGCCAGTAGTATTGGGACAGGGCCCTACGAGCAGTACTTC
CASSIGTGPYEQYF
>TRBV19|-|TRBJ2-2|TRBD2
TGTGCCAGTAGTATTGGGGGGGTCGGGTGGACCGGGGAGCTGTTTTTT
CASSIGGVGWTGELFF
>TRBV21-1|-|TRBJ1-2|-
TGTGCCATTTTCCGAGGGGGGGCTAAGGGCTACACCTTC
CAIFRGGAKGYTF
>TRBV3-1/TRBV3-2|-|TRBJ2-2|TRBD1
TGTGCCAGCAGCCGACAGGGGACCGGGGAGCTGTTTTTT
CASSRQGTGELFF
>TRBV27|-|TRBJ2-1|-
TGTGCCAGCAGTCAAGACACGGTACGCAATGAGCAGTTCTTC
CASSQDTVRNEQFF
>TRBV5-1|-|TRBJ1-2|-
TGCGCCAGCAGCTTGGCCGGGGACGGGTTCTATGGCTACACCTTC
CASSLAGDGFYGYTF
>TRBV19|-|TRBJ2-1|-
TGTGCCAGTAGTAACGACAGATACAATGAGCAGTTCTTC
CASSNDRYNEQFF
>TRBV5-4|-|TRBJ2-2|TRBD2
TGTGCCAGCAGCCCGCCGGGACTAGCGGCATCGAACACCGGGGAGCTGTTTTTT
CASSPPGLAASNTGELFF
>TRBV2|-|TRBJ2-5|TRBD1
TGTGCCAGCAACAGGGGGCGCCAAGAGACCCAGTACTTC
CASNRGRQETQYF
>TRBV2|-|TRBJ1-1|TRBD1
TGTGCCAGCAGTGAAACAGGGGGCAGAACTGAAGCTTTCTTT
CASSETGGRTEAFF
>TRBV2|-|TRBJ1-4|-
TGTGCCAGCAGTACAGGGACAACTAATGAAAAACTGTTTTTT
CASSTGTTNEKLFF
>TRBV27|once|TRBJ1-1|TRBD1
TGTGCCAGCAGCACCCCGGCAGGGACAGGCGGTACTGAAGCTTTCTTT
CASSTPAGTGGTEAFF
>TRBV4-2|-|TRBJ2-1|TRBD2
TGTGCCAGCAGCCTAGCGGGACACGAATACAATGAGCAGTTCTTC
CASSLAGHEYNEQFF
>TRBV3-1/TRBV3-2|-|TRBJ1-6|-
TGTGCCAGCAGCTTCAGGGCAACAAGGAAGGGGACTAATTCACCCCTCCACTTT
CASSFRATRKGTNSPLHF